This T cell receptor beta chain was identified during a study of blood T cell repertoires in COVID-19. About the study: The United States, Italy and Spain provided the acute and convalescent COVID-19 samples. Sources were T cells, B-cell-depleted T cells, or PBMCs; the material itself was cDNA or gDNA.

Per the germline V gene, CDR1 is SNHLY and CDR2 is FYNNEI. The CDR3 runs to 13 residues. V shed 6 bases, J shed 2 bases, and the junction held 0 bases outside the gene matches. Original processing notes: Reference gene primer amplification gave nucleated cell count estimates. The table came from immunoSEQ multiplex PCR; TCRdb's copy has only in-frame clones and leaves some out. The V and J calls and clone size were taken over from that table, and D and trimming were inferred from the DNA. The sample lists around 290,000 clones, around 88% occurring once. The chain couples TRBV2 to TRBJ1-4, with 7 nucleotides matching TRBD1. The sequence was collected from a middle-aged man with acute or convalescent COVID-19. Sequenced: peripheral blood. CDR3 in amino acids: CASRTGTNEKLFF. CDR3 DNA: TGTGCCAGCAGGACAGGGACTAATGAAAAACTGTTTTTT.